One and the same sample provided the 9 T cell receptor beta chains below, sequenced in a study of control samples from healthy donors and cancer patients. TCRdb's copy holds only in-frame clones and misses some; the assay was immunoSEQ multiplex PCR. In the table there are approximately 100,000 clones, about 89% of which are singletons. Sequencing used blood. The receptors originated from a woman aged 50 to 65 in good health.

In DNA form, the CDR3 reads TGTGCCAGCAGTTATCAAAGCGGGAGCTCCTACAATGAGCAGTTCTTC. As protein: CASSYQSGSSYNEQFF. The rearrangement links TRBV6-5 to TRBJ2-1, with 8 bases identical to TRBD2. CDR1 and CDR2 from the germline V gene are MNHEY and SVGAGI. CDR3 length: 16 amino acids. Unmatched junction bases numbered 4, after V lost 3 bases and J lost 0 bases.

CDR3 residues: CASKITGGAGTEAFF. The DNA of the CDR3 is TGTGCCAGTAAAATAACAGGGGGCGCGGGGACTGAAGCTTTCTTT. The chain couples TRBV19 to TRBJ1-1, with 9 bases identical to TRBD1. The germline V gene has CDR1 LNHDA and CDR2 SQIVND (reference sequence). V lost 7 bases to trimming and J lost 5 bases; unmatched junction nucleotides: 11. The length of the CDR3 is 15 residues.

The chain links TRBV7-3 to TRBJ2-2; no definite D call. From germline, CDR1 is SGHTA and CDR2 FQGTGA. This CDR3 is 14 amino acids long. V was clipped by 5 bases and J by 1 base, with 8 bases between them. The CDR3, as DNA: TGTGCCAGCAGCACTTACAAGAACACCGGGGAGCTGTTTTTT. Protein: CASSTYKNTGELFF.

The gene calls are TRBV7-8 and TRBJ2-7; the match to TRBD2 covers 11 bases. Germline V gene sequence: CDR1 SGHVS, CDR2 FQNEAQ. After removal of 6 bases from V and 0 bases from J, the junction contained 19 bases not matched to a gene. The CDR3 totals 20 residues. CDR3 DNA sequence: TGTGCCAGCAGACTTAGCGGGAGGGCCCTAGCAGGGAAAAGCTCCTACGAGCAGTACGTC. Its protein is CASRLSGRALAGKSSYEQYV.

The chain carries TRBV18 and TRBJ1-2; D remains unclear. The CDR3 loop spans 14 amino acids. The V gene's germline CDR1 is KGHSH and CDR2 LQKENI. Trimming stripped 6 bases from V and 6 bases from J, with 17 bases between. The CDR3 coding sequence is TGTGCCAGCTCTGCCACGTCGGGAAACGATGGCTACACCTTC. This codes for CASSATSGNDGYTF.

The chain links TRBV24-1 to TRBJ1-1; D not resolved. The CDR3 consists of 12 residues. Germline V gene lookup returns CDR1 KGHDR and CDR2 SFDVKD. V lost 3 bases to trimming and J lost 3 bases, with 4 bases between them. CDR3 sequence: CATSDGHTEAFF. The CDR3, as DNA: TGTGCCACCAGTGATGGACACACTGAAGCTTTCTTT.

The table lists this clone with a few counts. This sequence joins TRBV5-1 and TRBJ1-4; D is unresolved. Germline assignment: CDR1 SGHRS and CDR2 YFSETQ. The CDR3 extends over 16 amino acids. Trimming cost V 4 bases and J 7 bases, with 20 bases left between them. The CDR3 nucleotides are TGCGCCAGCAGCCTTAGCATTACCGGGCCCAGTGAAAAACTGTTTTTT. Translating gives CASSLSITGPSEKLFF.

The V gene is TRBV27, the J gene TRBJ1-5, with D unclear. The CDR3 has 15 residues. Germline V CDR1 and CDR2: MNHEY, SMNVEV (reference sequence). The ends were cut back, 10 bases at V and 0 bases at J, with 16 bases in the middle. CDR3 residues: CATSAMKYSNQPQHF. In DNA form, the CDR3 reads TGTGCCACCTCGGCCATGAAATATAGCAATCAGCCCCAGCATTTT.

J is TRBJ1-4 and V is TRBV7-8; D is uncertain. This CDR3 contains 16 residues. The V end lost 5 bases, the J end lost 0 bases, and 13 bases lay between the germline ends. Germline V lookup: CDR1 SGHVS, CDR2 FQNEAQ. CDR3 region: CASSHWNVATNEKLFF. In DNA, the CDR3 is TGTGCCAGCAGCCACTGGAACGTTGCAACTAATGAAAAACTGTTTTTT.